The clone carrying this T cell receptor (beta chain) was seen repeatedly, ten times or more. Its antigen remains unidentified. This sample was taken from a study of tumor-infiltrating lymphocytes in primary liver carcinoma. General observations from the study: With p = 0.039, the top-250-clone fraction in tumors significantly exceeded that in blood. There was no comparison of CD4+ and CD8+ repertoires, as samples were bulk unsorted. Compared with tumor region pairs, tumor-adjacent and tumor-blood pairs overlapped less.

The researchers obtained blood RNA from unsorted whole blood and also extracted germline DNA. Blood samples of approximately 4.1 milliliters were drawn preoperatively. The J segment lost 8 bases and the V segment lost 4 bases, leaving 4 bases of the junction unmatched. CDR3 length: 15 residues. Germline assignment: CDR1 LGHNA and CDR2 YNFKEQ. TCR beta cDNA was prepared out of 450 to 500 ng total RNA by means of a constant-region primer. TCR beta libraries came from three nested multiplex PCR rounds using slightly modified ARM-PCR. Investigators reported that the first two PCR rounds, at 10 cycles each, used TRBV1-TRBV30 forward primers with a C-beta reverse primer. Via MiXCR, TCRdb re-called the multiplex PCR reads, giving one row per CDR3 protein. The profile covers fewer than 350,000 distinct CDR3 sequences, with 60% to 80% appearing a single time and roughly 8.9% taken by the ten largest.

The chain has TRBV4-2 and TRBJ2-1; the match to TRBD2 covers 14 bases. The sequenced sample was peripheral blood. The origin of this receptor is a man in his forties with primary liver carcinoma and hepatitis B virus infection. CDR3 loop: CASSLGLAGDHEQFF. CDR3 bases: TGTGCCAGCAGCCTGGGACTAGCGGGAGACCATGAGCAGTTCTTC.